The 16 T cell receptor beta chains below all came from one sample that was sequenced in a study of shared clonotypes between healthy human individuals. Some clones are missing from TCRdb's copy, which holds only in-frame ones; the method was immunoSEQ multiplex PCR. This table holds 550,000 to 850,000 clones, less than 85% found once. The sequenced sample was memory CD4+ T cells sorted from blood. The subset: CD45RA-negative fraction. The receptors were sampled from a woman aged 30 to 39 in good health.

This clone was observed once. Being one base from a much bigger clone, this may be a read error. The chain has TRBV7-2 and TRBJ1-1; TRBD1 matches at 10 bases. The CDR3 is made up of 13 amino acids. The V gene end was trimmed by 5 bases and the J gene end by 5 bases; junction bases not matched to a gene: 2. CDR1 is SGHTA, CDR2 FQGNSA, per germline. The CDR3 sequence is CASSPGQGTEAFF. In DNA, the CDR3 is TGTGCCAGCAGCCCGGGACAGGGGACTGAAGCTTTCTTT.

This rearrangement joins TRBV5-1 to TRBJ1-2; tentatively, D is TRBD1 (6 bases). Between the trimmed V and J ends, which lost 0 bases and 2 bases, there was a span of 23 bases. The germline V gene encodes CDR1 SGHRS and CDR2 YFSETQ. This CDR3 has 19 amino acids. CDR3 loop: CASSLETLIGQTANYGYTF. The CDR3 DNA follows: TGCGCCAGCAGCTTGGAGACCCTAATCGGACAGACGGCAAACTATGGCTACACCTTC.

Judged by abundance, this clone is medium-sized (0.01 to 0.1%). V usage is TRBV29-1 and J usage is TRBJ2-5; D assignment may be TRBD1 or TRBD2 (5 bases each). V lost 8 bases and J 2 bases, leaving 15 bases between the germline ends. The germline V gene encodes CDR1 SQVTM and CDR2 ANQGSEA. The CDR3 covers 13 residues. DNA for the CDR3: TGCAGCATAGCAACCGGGACGCAAGAGACCCAGTACTTC. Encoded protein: CSIATGTQETQYF.

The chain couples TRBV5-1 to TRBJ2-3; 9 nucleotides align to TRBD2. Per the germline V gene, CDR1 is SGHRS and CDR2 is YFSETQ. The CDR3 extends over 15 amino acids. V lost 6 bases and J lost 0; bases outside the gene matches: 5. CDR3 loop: CASNPTSGSTDTQYF. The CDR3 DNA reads TGCGCCAGCAACCCAACTAGCGGGAGCACAGATACGCAGTATTTT.

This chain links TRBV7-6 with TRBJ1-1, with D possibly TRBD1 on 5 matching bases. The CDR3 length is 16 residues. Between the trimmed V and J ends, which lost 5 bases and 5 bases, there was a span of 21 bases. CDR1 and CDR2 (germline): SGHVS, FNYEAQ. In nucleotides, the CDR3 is TGTGCCAGCAGCCCGAGGGGAGGGACCTCGGGGACTGAAGCTTTCTTT. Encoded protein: CASSPRGGTSGTEAFF.

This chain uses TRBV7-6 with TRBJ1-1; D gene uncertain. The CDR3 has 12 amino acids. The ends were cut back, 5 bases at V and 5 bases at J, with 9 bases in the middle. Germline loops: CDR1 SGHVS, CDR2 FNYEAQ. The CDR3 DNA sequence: TGTGCCAGCAGCCGTAGGGCTACTGAAGCTTTCTTT. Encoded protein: CASSRRATEAFF.

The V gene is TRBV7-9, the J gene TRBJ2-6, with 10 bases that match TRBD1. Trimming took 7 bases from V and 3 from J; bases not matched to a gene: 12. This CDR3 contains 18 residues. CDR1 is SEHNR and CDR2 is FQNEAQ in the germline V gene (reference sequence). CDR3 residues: CASTQTGTGVFGANVLTF. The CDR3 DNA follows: TGTGCCAGCACGCAAACCGGGACAGGGGTCTTTGGGGCCAACGTCCTGACTTTC. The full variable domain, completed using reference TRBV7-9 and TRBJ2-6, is DTGVSQNPRHKITKRGQNVTFRCDPISEHNRLYWYRQTLGQGPEFLTYFQNEAQLEKSRLLSDRFSAERPKGSFSTLEIQRTEQGDSAMYLCASTQTGTGVFGANVLTFGAGSRLTVL.

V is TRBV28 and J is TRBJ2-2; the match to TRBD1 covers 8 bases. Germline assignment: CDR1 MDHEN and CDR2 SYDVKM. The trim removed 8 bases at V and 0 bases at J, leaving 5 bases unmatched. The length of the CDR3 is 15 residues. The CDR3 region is CASYGQGANTGELFF. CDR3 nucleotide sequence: TGTGCCAGCTACGGACAGGGTGCGAACACCGGGGAGCTGTTTTTT.

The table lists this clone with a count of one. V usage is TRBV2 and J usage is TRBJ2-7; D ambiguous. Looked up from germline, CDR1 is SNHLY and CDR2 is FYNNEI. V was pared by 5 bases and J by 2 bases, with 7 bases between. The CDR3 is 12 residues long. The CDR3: CASSPETYEQYF. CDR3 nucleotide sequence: TGTGCCAGCAGTCCTGAGACCTACGAGCAGTACTTC. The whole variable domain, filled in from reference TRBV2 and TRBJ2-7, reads EPEVTQTPSHQVTQMGQEVILRCVPISNHLYFYWYRQILGQKVEFLVSFYNNEISEKSEIFDDQFSVERPDGSNFTLKIRSTKLEDSAMYFCASSPETYEQYFGPGTRLTVT.

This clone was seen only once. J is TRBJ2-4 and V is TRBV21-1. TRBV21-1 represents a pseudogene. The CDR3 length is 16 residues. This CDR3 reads CASSKARPRAKNIQYF. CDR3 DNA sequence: TGTGCCAGCAGCAAAGCGAGGCCCAGGGCCAAAAACATTCAGTACTTC.

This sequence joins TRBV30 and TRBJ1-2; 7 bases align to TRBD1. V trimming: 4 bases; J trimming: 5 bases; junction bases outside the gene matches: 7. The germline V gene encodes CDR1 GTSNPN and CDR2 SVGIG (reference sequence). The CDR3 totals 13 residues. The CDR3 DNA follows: TGTGCCTGGAAGTGGGACAGAACTTATGGCTACACCTTC. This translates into CAWKWDRTYGYTF.

CDR3 sequence: CASSTELGEKLFF. CDR3 nucleotide sequence: TGCGCCAGCAGTACAGAACTGGGGGAAAAACTGTTTTTT. The chain couples TRBV10-1 to TRBJ1-4; D is undetermined. The germline gives CDR1 WNHNN, CDR2 SYGVQD (reference sequence). The CDR3 loop spans 13 amino acids. Trimming shortened V by 5 bases and J by 8 bases, and 12 bases separated the two germline ends.

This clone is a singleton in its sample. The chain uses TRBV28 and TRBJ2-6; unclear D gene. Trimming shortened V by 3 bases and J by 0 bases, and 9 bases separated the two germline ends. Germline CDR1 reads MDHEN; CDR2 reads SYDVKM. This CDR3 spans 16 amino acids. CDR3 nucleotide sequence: TGTGCCAGCAGTTTTTACAGATACTCTGGGGCCAACGTCCTGACTTTC. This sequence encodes CASSFYRYSGANVLTF. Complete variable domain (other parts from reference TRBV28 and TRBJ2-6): DVKVTQSSRYLVKRTGEKVFLECVQDMDHENMFWYRQDPGLGLRLIYFSYDVKMKEKGDIPEGYSVSREKKERFSLILESASTNQTSMYLCASSFYRYSGANVLTFGAGSRLTVL.

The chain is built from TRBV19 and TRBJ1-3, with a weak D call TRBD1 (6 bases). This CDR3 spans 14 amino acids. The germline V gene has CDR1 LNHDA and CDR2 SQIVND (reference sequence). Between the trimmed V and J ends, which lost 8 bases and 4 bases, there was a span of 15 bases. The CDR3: CASAHRVSGNTIYF. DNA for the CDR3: TGTGCCAGTGCCCACAGGGTATCGGGAAACACCATATATTTT. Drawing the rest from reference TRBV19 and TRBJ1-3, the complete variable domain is DGGITQSPKYLFRKEGQNVTLSCEQNLNHDAMYWYRQDPGQGLRLIYYSQIVNDFQKGDIAEGYSVSREKKESFPLTVTSAQKNPTAFYLCASAHRVSGNTIYFGEGSWLTVV.

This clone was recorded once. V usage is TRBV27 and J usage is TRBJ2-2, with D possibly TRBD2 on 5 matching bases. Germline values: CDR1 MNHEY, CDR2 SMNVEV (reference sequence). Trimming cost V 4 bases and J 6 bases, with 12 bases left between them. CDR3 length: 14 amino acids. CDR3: CASSSLGSPGELFF. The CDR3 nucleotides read TGTGCCAGCAGTTCACTAGGTAGCCCCGGGGAGCTGTTTTTT.

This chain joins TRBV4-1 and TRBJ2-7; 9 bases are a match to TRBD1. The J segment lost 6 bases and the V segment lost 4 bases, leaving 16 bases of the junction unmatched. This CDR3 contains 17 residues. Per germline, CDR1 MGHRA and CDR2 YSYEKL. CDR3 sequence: CASSLKPRDRVYREQYF. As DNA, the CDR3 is TGCGCCAGCAGCCTGAAACCCCGGGACAGGGTATATCGCGAGCAGTACTTC.